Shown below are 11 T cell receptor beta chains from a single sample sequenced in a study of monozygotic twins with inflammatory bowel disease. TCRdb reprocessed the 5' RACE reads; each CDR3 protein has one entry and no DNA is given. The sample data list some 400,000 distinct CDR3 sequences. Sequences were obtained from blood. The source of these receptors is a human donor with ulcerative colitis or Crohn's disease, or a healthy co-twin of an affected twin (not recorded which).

Here the CDR3 reads CASSQDRGGTYTEAFF. The V gene is TRBV4-1, the J gene TRBJ1-1. Germline loops: CDR1 MGHRA, CDR2 YSYEKL. The CDR3 runs 16 residues.

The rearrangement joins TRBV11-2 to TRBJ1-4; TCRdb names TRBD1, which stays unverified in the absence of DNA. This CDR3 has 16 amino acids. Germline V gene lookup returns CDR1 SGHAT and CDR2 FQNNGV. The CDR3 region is CASSLVLDRAGEKLFF.

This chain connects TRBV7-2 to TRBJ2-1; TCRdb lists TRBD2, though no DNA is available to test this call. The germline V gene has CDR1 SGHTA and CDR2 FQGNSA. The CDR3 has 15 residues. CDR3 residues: CASSQSPPGLGEQFF.

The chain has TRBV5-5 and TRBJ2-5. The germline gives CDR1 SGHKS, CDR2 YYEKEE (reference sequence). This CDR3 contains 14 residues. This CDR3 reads CASSSGRYQETQYF.

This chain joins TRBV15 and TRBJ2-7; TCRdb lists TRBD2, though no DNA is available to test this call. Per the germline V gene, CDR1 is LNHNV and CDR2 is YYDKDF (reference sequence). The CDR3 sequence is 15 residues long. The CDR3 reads CATSPAGLSAYEQYF.

CDR3 sequence reads: CASWGGYGYTF. This chain joins TRBV4-2 and TRBJ1-2. This CDR3 contains 11 residues. Germline values: CDR1 LGHNA, CDR2 YNFKEQ.

CDR3: CASSSGLASREQFF. The J gene is TRBJ2-1, the V gene TRBV6-6; the D gene TCRdb calls, TRBD2, cannot be checked with no DNA. The V gene's germline CDR1 is MNHNY and CDR2 SVGAGI (reference sequence). The CDR3 runs 14 residues.

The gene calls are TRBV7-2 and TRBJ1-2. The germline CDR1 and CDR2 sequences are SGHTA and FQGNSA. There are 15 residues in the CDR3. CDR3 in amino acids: CASSRTSSLDYGYTF. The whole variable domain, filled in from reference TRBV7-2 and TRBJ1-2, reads GAGVSQSPSNKVTEKGKDVELRCDPISGHTALYWYRQSLGQGLEFLIYFQGNSAPDKSGLPSDRFSAERTGGSVSTLTIQRTQQEDSAVYLCASSRTSSLDYGYTFGSGTRLTVV.

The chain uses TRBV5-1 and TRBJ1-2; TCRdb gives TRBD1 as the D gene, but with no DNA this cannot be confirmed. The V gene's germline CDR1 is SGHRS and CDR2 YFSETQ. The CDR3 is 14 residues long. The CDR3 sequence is CASSLRTGGEGYTF.

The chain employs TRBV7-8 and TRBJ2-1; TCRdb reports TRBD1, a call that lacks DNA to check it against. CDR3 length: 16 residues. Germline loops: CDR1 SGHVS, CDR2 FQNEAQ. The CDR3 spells CASSLGSGPGEDEQFF.

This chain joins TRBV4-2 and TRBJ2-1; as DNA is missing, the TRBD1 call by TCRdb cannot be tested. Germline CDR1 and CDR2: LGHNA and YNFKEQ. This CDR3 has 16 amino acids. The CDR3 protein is CASSQRAIQAPNEQFF.